The rows below give T cell receptor beta chains drawn from one sample of a study of blood T cell repertoires in COVID-19. Using immunoSEQ multiplex PCR, the repertoire was profiled, and TCRdb retains in-frame clones only, with some absent. The sample includes under 200,000 clones, roughly nine tenths of them seen just once. Specimen: peripheral blood. All receptors derive from a man between 18 and 35 years old with acute or convalescent COVID-19. CDR3s include the opening cysteine and the closing phenylalanine or tryptophan. Fields, in order: clone size, V gene, J gene, D gene, CDR3 protein, CDR3 DNA. The D gene is left open where the match is weak. Size values are once, few and many counts, or a class for expanded clones, and some rows have none.

NA	TRBV7-2	TRBJ2-2	TRBD2	CASSLVEGLALTGELFF	TGTGCCAGCAGCTTAGTTGAAGGACTAGCATTGACCGGGGAGCTGTTTTTT
NA	TRBV28	TRBJ1-5	TRBD1	CASSPIPGQGLNQPQHF	TGTGCCAGCAGCCCAATTCCGGGACAGGGGCTTAATCAGCCCCAGCATTTT
NA	TRBV5-8	TRBJ2-6	NA	CASSLHLGGSGANVLTF	TGTGCCAGCAGCTTGCACCTCGGGGGCTCTGGGGCCAACGTCCTGACTTTC
NA	TRBV4-2	TRBJ1-4	NA	CASSQNRGNEKLFF	TGTGCCAGCAGCCAGAATAGGGGAAATGAAAAACTGTTTTTT
once	TRBV6-6	TRBJ2-1	TRBD1	CASSPGTGGLNEQFF	TGTGCCAGCAGCCCCGGGACAGGGGGCCTCAATGAGCAGTTCTTC
few	TRBV29-1	TRBJ1-2	NA	CSVTERDVFYGYTF	TGCAGCGTTACCGAGCGGGACGTATTCTATGGCTACACCTTC
NA	TRBV30	TRBJ2-7	NA	CAWDAGYEQYF	TGTGCCTGGGACGCCGGGTACGAGCAGTACTTC
NA	TRBV11-3	TRBJ1-5	NA	CASGGRDGLSGNQPQHF	TGTGCCAGCGGGGGCAGGGACGGCCTGTCTGGCAATCAGCCCCAGCATTTT
NA	TRBV6-1	TRBJ1-5	NA	CASSETGLTQPQHF	TGTGCCAGCAGTGAAACAGGGTTAACTCAGCCCCAGCATTTT
NA	TRBV7-9	TRBJ2-3	NA	CASSFQITDTQYF	TGTGCCAGCAGCTTTCAGATCACAGATACGCAGTATTTT
NA	TRBV9	TRBJ1-2	NA	CASSRTVGSGGYTF	TGTGCCAGCAGCCGAACTGTGGGGAGCGGAGGCTACACCTTC
NA	TRBV7-8	TRBJ2-5	TRBD2	CASSFGLAGGSGETQYF	TGTGCCAGCAGCTTTGGACTAGCGGGGGGGTCTGGGGAGACCCAGTACTTC
NA	TRBV5-4	TRBJ1-2	NA	CASSLEYGANYGYTF	TGTGCCAGCAGCCTGGAATACGGAGCTAACTATGGCTACACCTTC
NA	TRBV5-1	TRBJ1-2	TRBD1	CASSLAAGGDSGYTF	TGCGCCAGCAGCTTGGCCGCAGGGGGCGACAGTGGCTACACCTTC
NA	TRBV30	TRBJ1-1	TRBD1	CAWSEKLGQGGTEAFF	TGTGCCTGGAGTGAAAAATTGGGACAGGGGGGCACTGAAGCTTTCTTT
few	TRBV18	TRBJ1-1	NA	CASSPSVNTEAFF	TGTGCCAGCTCACCAAGCGTGAACACTGAAGCTTTCTTT
NA	TRBV4-2	TRBJ2-5	TRBD2	CASSQGTSYETQYF	TGTGCCAGCAGCCAAGGGACTAGCTATGAGACCCAGTACTTC
NA	TRBV9	TRBJ1-6	NA	CASSGQGHNSPLHF	TGTGCCAGCAGCGGCCAGGGGCATAATTCACCCCTCCACTTT
NA	TRBV7-2	TRBJ1-3	TRBD1	CASSLALGQGGGNTIYF	TGTGCCAGCAGCTTAGCCCTCGGACAGGGGGGTGGAAACACCATATATTTT
NA	TRBV5-1	TRBJ1-4	TRBD1	CASSQGTVATNEKLFF	TGCGCCAGCAGCCAAGGGACAGTGGCAACTAATGAAAAACTGTTTTTT
NA	TRBV5-1	TRBJ2-3	TRBD2	CASSPRTSGITDTQYF	TGCGCCAGCAGCCCCAGGACTAGCGGTATCACAGATACGCAGTATTTT
once	TRBV4-1	TRBJ1-1	TRBD1	CASSQPRGPDTEAFF	TGCGCCAGCAGCCAACCCAGGGGGCCGGACACTGAAGCTTTCTTT
NA	TRBV5-1	TRBJ1-2	NA	CASSLARQSYGYTF	TGCGCCAGCAGCTTGGCCCGACAAAGCTATGGCTACACCTTC
NA	TRBV29-1	TRBJ1-1	NA	CSATIIMDTEAFF	TGCAGCGCCACTATTATCATGGACACTGAAGCTTTCTTT
NA	TRBV19	TRBJ1-1	TRBD1	CASSNDRVTEAFF	TGTGCCAGTAGTAACGACAGGGTCACTGAAGCTTTCTTT
NA	TRBV4-1	TRBJ2-2	NA	CASSQGALGGGDTGELFF	TGCGCCAGCAGCCAAGGGGCCCTCGGAGGGGGGGACACCGGGGAGCTGTTTTTT
NA	TRBV4-1	TRBJ2-5	TRBD1	CASSQEQGYVETQYF	TGCGCCAGCAGCCAGGAACAGGGGTACGTTGAGACCCAGTACTTC
NA	TRBV30	TRBJ2-1	TRBD2	CAWRGLAGGHNYNEQFF	TGTGCCTGGAGGGGACTAGCGGGGGGGCATAACTACAATGAGCAGTTCTTC
NA	TRBV5-1	TRBJ1-5	NA	CASSPGERVDQPQHF	TGCGCCAGCAGTCCCGGGGAAAGGGTGGATCAGCCCCAGCATTTT
NA	TRBV5-1	TRBJ1-6	TRBD1	CASSGGQINSPLHF	TGCGCCAGCAGCGGGGGACAGATCAATTCACCCCTCCACTTT
NA	TRBV4-1	TRBJ1-5	TRBD1	CASSLRDRSSKGNQPQHF	TGCGCCAGCAGCCTTCGGGACAGATCTTCAAAAGGCAATCAGCCCCAGCATTTT
NA	TRBV6-6	TRBJ2-7	NA	CASRTNAGDEQYF	TGTGCCAGCAGGACCAACGCCGGGGACGAGCAGTACTTC
NA	TRBV11-2	TRBJ1-5	TRBD1	CASSSGQGNQPQHF	TGTGCCAGCAGCTCCGGACAGGGAAATCAGCCCCAGCATTTT
NA	TRBV7-9	TRBJ2-2	NA	CASSLARSGVTGELFF	TGTGCCAGCAGCTTAGCGCGGTCCGGGGTAACCGGGGAGCTGTTTTTT
once	TRBV28	TRBJ2-1	TRBD2	CASRVAGGSNEQFF	TGTGCCAGCAGGGTAGCGGGGGGCTCTAATGAGCAGTTCTTC
once	TRBV25-1	TRBJ1-4	TRBD1	CASSESGQGYEKLFF	TGTGCCAGCAGTGAATCGGGACAGGGTTATGAAAAACTGTTTTTT
NA	TRBV30	TRBJ2-5	TRBD2	CAWSRSGGGRETQYF	TGTGCCTGGAGTAGAAGCGGGGGGGGTCGCGAGACCCAGTACTTC
NA	TRBV12-5	TRBJ2-3	TRBD2	CASGLPMGSGGYPPTDTQYF	TGTGCTAGTGGTTTGCCCATGGGTAGCGGGGGGTACCCCCCCACAGATACGCAGTATTTT
NA	TRBV9	TRBJ2-1	TRBD2	CASSSGLAGRDEQFF	TGTGCCAGCAGCTCCGGACTAGCGGGGAGGGATGAGCAGTTCTTC
NA	TRBV28	TRBJ1-4	NA	CASMTTDLPANEKLFF	TGTGCCAGCATGACGACAGACCTCCCGGCTAATGAAAAACTGTTTTTT
NA	TRBV6-5	TRBJ2-1	TRBD2	CASSRGGPLNEQFF	TGTGCCAGCAGTCGCGGGGGACCCCTCAATGAGCAGTTCTTC
NA	TRBV30	TRBJ2-1	TRBD1	CAWTQPLRGLSSYNEQFF	TGTGCCTGGACCCAGCCACTCAGGGGGCTGAGCTCCTACAATGAGCAGTTCTTC
NA	TRBV7-3	TRBJ2-4	TRBD1	CASSSTGDGNIQYF	TGTGCCAGCAGCTCAACAGGGGATGGAAACATTCAGTACTTC
NA	TRBV20-1	TRBJ1-5	NA	CSASSRGSNQPQHF	TGCAGTGCAAGTAGTCGGGGTAGCAATCAGCCCCAGCATTTT
once	TRBV3-1/TRBV3-2	TRBJ1-6	TRBD1	CASSQVFTGGRNSPLHF	TGTGCCAGCAGCCAAGTCTTCACAGGGGGCCGTAATTCACCCCTCCACTTT
NA	TRBV30	TRBJ1-1	NA	CAWTVVDTEAFF	TGTGCCTGGACAGTTGTGGACACTGAAGCTTTCTTT
NA	TRBV11-2	TRBJ2-1	TRBD1	CASSASRTGDNEQFF	TGTGCCAGCAGCGCATCCAGGACAGGGGACAATGAGCAGTTCTTC
NA	TRBV7-3	TRBJ2-3	TRBD1	CASSPGTGYSDTQYF	TGTGCCAGCAGCCCCGGGACAGGGTATTCAGATACGCAGTATTTT
NA	TRBV7-2	TRBJ1-6	NA	CASSLRPQGNSPLHF	TGTGCCAGCAGCTTGCGTCCACAGGGCAATTCACCCCTCCACTTT
NA	TRBV6-1	TRBJ1-5	TRBD1	CASSEDRGRSNQPQHF	TGTGCCAGCAGTGAAGACAGGGGACGTAGCAATCAGCCCCAGCATTTT
NA	TRBV30	TRBJ1-6	NA	CAWGTLDSNSPLHF	TGTGCCTGGGGGACGTTGGACAGCAATTCACCCCTCCACTTT
NA	TRBV6-6	TRBJ2-1	NA	CASTYPGRDNEQFF	TGTGCCAGCACCTACCCCGGGAGAGACAATGAGCAGTTCTTC
NA	TRBV7-9	TRBJ1-1	NA	CASSFIGQMNTEAFF	TGTGCCAGCAGCTTTATAGGACAGATGAACACTGAAGCTTTCTTT